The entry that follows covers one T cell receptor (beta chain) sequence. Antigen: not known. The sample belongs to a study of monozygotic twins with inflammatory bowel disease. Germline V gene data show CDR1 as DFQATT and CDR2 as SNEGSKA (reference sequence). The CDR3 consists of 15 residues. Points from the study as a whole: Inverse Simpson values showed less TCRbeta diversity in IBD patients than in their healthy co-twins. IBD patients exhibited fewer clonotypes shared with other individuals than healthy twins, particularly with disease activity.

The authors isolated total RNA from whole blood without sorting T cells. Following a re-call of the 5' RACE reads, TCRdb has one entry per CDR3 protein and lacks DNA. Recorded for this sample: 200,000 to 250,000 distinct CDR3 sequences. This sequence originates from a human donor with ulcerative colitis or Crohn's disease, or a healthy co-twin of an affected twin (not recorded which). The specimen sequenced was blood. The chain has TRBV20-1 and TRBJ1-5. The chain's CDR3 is CSARVKEQSNQPQHF.